Listed here are 9 T cell receptor beta chains from one sample, sequenced in a study of CD8+ T cells in alopecia areata. RNA was isolated and reverse transcribed to cDNA, the sequencing template. Sequencing used immunoSEQ multiplex PCR; TCRdb keeps in-frame clones, though not all of them. The data show 100,000 to 150,000 clones, around 50% seen once. The sample taken for sequencing was NKG2D-low CD8+ T cells sorted from blood. These receptors all come from a human donor with alopecia areata.

This clone has a single count. The chain uses TRBV4-2 and TRBJ2-3, with D possibly matching TRBD2 (6 bases). Trimming shortened V by 0 bases and J by 3 bases, and 25 bases separated the two germline ends. The CDR3 contains 20 residues. Germline CDR1 reads LGHNA; CDR2 reads YNFKEQ. CDR3 region: CASSQEWLAGGTIKTDTQYF. CDR3 nucleotide sequence: TGTGCCAGCAGCCAAGAATGGTTAGCCGGGGGTACTATTAAGACAGATACGCAGTATTTT.

This clone was observed a handful of times. This chain uses TRBV19 with TRBJ1-1; 8 positions agree with TRBD1. J lost 10 bases, V lost 5 bases, and 15 bases had no gene match. The CDR3 extends over 15 amino acids. CDR1 LNHDA and CDR2 SQIVND come from the germline V gene (reference sequence). CDR3 loop: CASSAPGGDRRGAFF. As DNA, the CDR3 is TGTGCCAGTAGTGCCCCCGGCGGGGACAGGAGGGGAGCTTTCTTT.

V is TRBV9 and J is TRBJ2-1, with 8 bases lining up with TRBD1. Germline V CDR1 and CDR2: SGDLS, YYNGEE. CDR3 length: 17 amino acids. Trimming removed 4 bases from V and 2 bases from J; junction bases left unmatched: 11. This CDR3 reads CASSPGGGTGPYNEQFF. The CDR3, as DNA: TGTGCCAGCAGCCCTGGGGGCGGGACAGGACCCTACAATGAGCAGTTCTTC.

The chain joins TRBV7-9 to TRBJ2-3; D is unresolved. Germline V gene sequence: CDR1 SEHNR, CDR2 FQNEAQ (reference sequence). This CDR3 contains 14 residues. V was shortened by 6 bases and J by 4 bases, with 14 bases between the two germline ends. This CDR3 reads CASRPEVYPDTQYF. CDR3 coding DNA: TGTGCCAGCAGGCCCGAGGTTTATCCAGATACGCAGTATTTT.

This clone was recorded a few times. This chain links TRBV5-1 with TRBJ2-2; D is ambiguous. This CDR3 is 12 amino acids long. Germline V gives CDR1 SGHRS, CDR2 YFSETQ. The V end was cut by 4 bases, the J end by 3 bases, with 4 bases between. The CDR3 nucleotides are TGCGCCAGCAGCCTACACACCGGGGAGCTGTTTTTT. Its translation is CASSLHTGELFF.

The V gene is TRBV6-5, the J gene TRBJ2-7; D ambiguous. V was trimmed by 2 bases and J by 5 bases, leaving 13 bases between them. Germline V gene lookup returns CDR1 MNHEY and CDR2 SVGAGI. The CDR3 has 14 amino acids. DNA of the CDR3: TGTGCCAGCAGTTACCGGTCCTTTGAGGACGAGCAGTACTTC. The encoded protein is CASSYRSFEDEQYF.

The chain has TRBV30 and TRBJ1-1; unclear D gene. V dropped 0 bases and J dropped 4 bases, with 12 bases sitting between them. The length of the CDR3 is 14 residues. Germline CDR1 reads GTSNPN; CDR2 reads SVGIG (reference sequence). In DNA, the CDR3 is TGTGCCTGGAGTGTACCGAGTTTGGGCACTGAAGCTTTCTTT. It codes for CAWSVPSLGTEAFF.

The gene calls are TRBV28 and TRBJ1-1, with no clear D. Per germline, CDR1 MDHEN and CDR2 SYDVKM. The CDR3 runs 14 residues. V lost 6 bases and J 2 bases, leaving 13 bases between the germline ends. DNA of the CDR3: TGTGCCAGCAGCAGCGGTGCGGGCAACACTGAAGCTTTCTTT. Protein: CASSSGAGNTEAFF.

This clone was seen a single time. The V gene is TRBV27, the J gene TRBJ2-3; 8 bases align to TRBD2. This CDR3 contains 16 residues. The germline CDR1 and CDR2 sequences are MNHEY and SMNVEV (reference sequence). J gave up 0 bases and V 2 bases, and 4 bases lay outside the gene matches. CDR3 bases: TGTGCCAGCAGTTTAATGGCTAGCGGGAGCACAGATACGCAGTATTTT. Amino acid sequence: CASSLMASGSTDTQYF.